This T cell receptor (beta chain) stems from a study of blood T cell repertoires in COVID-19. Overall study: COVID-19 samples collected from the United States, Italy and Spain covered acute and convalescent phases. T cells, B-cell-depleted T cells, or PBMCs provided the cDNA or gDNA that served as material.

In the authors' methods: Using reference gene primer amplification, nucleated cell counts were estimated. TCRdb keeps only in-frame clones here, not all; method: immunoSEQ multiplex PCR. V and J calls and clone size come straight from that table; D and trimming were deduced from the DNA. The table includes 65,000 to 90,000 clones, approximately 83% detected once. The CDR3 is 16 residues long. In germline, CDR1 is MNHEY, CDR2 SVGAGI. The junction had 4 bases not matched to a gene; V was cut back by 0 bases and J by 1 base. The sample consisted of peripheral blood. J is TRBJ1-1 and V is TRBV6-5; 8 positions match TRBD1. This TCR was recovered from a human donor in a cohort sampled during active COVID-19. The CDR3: CASSYSWTGRNTEAFF. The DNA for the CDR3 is TGTGCCAGCAGTTACTCATGGACAGGGAGGAACACTGAAGCTTTCTTT.